This TCR beta chain was captured in a study of CD8+ T cells in alopecia areata. Overall study results and limits: Higher clonality was seen in lesional scalp than in normal scalp, especially in alopecia totalis/universalis.

V lost 6 bases to trimming and J lost 2 bases; unmatched junction nucleotides: 15. The CDR3 loop spans 17 amino acids. With respect to this clone: Its antigen is still unknown.

Treatment denoted: oral pan-JAK inhibitor, 5-10 mg twice daily. Punch biopsies of lesional scalp, plus peripheral blood, were taken from alopecia areata patients. RNA was extracted and reverse transcribed into cDNA as the sequencing template. Sequencing used immunoSEQ multiplex PCR; TCRdb keeps in-frame clones, though not all of them. The table shows about 190,000 clones, with 60% occurring only once. The input for sequencing was CD4+ T cells sorted from blood, taken at week 24, from a patient treated with tofacitinib. This chain links TRBV23-1 with TRBJ2-7; 8 nucleotides align to TRBD1. TRBV23-1 is filed as an ORF, its function uncertain. This clonotype was obtained from a human donor with alopecia areata. The DNA of the CDR3 is TGCGCCAGCAGGCACTCCGGACAGGGTAGAGTCACCTACGAGCAGTACTTC. Translating gives CASRHSGQGRVTYEQYF.